The next 30 T cell receptor beta chains were all read from a single sample in a study of blood T cell repertoires in COVID-19. Profiled with immunoSEQ multiplex PCR; TCRdb holds only in-frame clones, not every one. The sample includes 88,000 or so clones, roughly 77% of them seen just once. The specimen sequenced was peripheral blood. The receptors were sampled from a human donor in a cohort sampled during active COVID-19.

V usage is TRBV6-6 and J usage is TRBJ1-1; tentatively, D is TRBD1 (6 bases). V was shortened by 9 bases and J by 1 base, with 12 bases between the two germline ends. There are 13 residues in the CDR3. Germline values: CDR1 MNHNY, CDR2 SVGAGI (reference sequence). CDR3 DNA sequence: TGTGCCAGTGGCAGGGGCGGGAACACTGAAGCTTTCTTT. Translation: CASGRGGNTEAFF.

CDR3 region: CASSPLGGANEKLFF. CDR3 DNA: TGCGCCAGCAGCCCCCTGGGGGGAGCTAATGAAAAACTGTTTTTT. The chain joins TRBV5-1 to TRBJ1-4, with a possible D match to TRBD1 (5 bases). The CDR3 contains 15 residues. Germline loops: CDR1 SGHRS, CDR2 YFSETQ. Trimming removed 4 bases at V and 3 bases at J, with 13 bases between.

This clone came up a few times. V is TRBV2 and J is TRBJ2-7, with D possibly TRBD2 on 5 matching bases. The CDR3 runs 14 residues. In germline, CDR1 is SNHLY, CDR2 FYNNEI. V dropped 8 bases and J dropped 0 bases, with 14 bases sitting between them. Here the CDR3 reads CASLAERNSYEQYF. The CDR3, as DNA: TGTGCCAGCCTGGCGGAGCGGAACTCCTACGAGCAGTACTTC.

This clone was seen a few times. This chain joins TRBV2 and TRBJ1-2; D unresolved. V lost 5 bases, J lost 8 bases, and 9 bases lay in between. The CDR3 length is 11 residues. Germline CDR1 reads SNHLY; CDR2 reads FYNNEI. The CDR3 loop is CASSYSVGYTF. The CDR3 bases are TGTGCCAGCAGTTACTCGGTCGGCTACACCTTC.

This clone was seen just once. The CDR3 spells CATRASGRETQYF. The DNA for the CDR3 is TGTGCCACCAGGGCCAGCGGGAGAGAGACCCAGTACTTC. The rearrangement links TRBV24-1 to TRBJ2-5; TRBD2 aligns across 8 bases. Germline CDR1 KGHDR, CDR2 SFDVKD. CDR3 length: 13 amino acids. V shed 7 bases and J 4 bases; nucleotides not matched to a gene: 4.

This chain joins TRBV7-2 and TRBJ2-1, with D maybe TRBD2 (5 bases). Between the trimmed V and J ends, which lost 0 bases and 7 bases, there was a span of 7 bases. Germline V gene lookup returns CDR1 SGHTA and CDR2 FQGNSA. CDR3 length: 13 residues. DNA for the CDR3: TGTGCCAGCAGCTTAGCGCGGAGGAATGAGCAGTTCTTC. Its protein product is CASSLARRNEQFF.

V gene TRBV3-1 (or the pseudogene TRBV3-2) combines with J gene TRBJ1-1; D not certain. Germline V CDR1 and CDR2: LGHDT, YNNKEL (reference sequence). This CDR3 has 14 amino acids. With 4 bases removed from V and 4 bases from J, the gap between germline ends came to 13 bases. This chain's CDR3 is CASSRNPSSTEAFF. DNA for the CDR3: TGTGCCAGCAGCCGAAACCCATCGAGCACTGAAGCTTTCTTT.

The chain employs TRBV5-1 and TRBJ2-7, with 11 nucleotides matching TRBD1. V was pared by 4 bases and J by 5 bases, with 8 bases of the junction left unmatched. The germline V gene has CDR1 SGHRS and CDR2 YFSETQ. The CDR3 spans 15 residues. Here the CDR3 DNA reads TGCGCCAGCAGCCACGGACAGGGGGCTGTCGACGAGCAGTACTTC. As protein: CASSHGQGAVDEQYF.

J is TRBJ2-3 and V is TRBV5-5; the D is unclear. Germline V gene sequence: CDR1 SGHKS, CDR2 YYEKEE (reference sequence). This CDR3 is 14 amino acids long. The V and J ends lost 2 bases and 4 bases respectively, with 11 bases between them. The CDR3 nucleotides read TGTGCCAGCAGCTTTTTAGTCTTTGCAGATACGCAGTATTTT. Translating it yields CASSFLVFADTQYF.

V is TRBV10-3 and J is TRBJ2-1; 10 nucleotides match TRBD2. The CDR3 is 15 residues long. The V gene's germline CDR1 is ENHRY and CDR2 SYGVKD. The V gene end was trimmed by 3 bases and the J gene end by 6 bases; junction bases not matched to a gene: 5. CDR3 DNA: TGTGCCATCAGTGAATCAGCGGGAGGGGCCAATGAGCAGTTCTTC. Its translation is CAISESAGGANEQFF.

The V gene is TRBV27, the J gene TRBJ2-5; D is perhaps TRBD2 (6 bases). From germline, CDR1 is MNHEY and CDR2 SMNVEV (reference sequence). The V gene lost 2 bases and the J gene lost 5 bases, with 9 bases spanning the gap. The CDR3 spans 13 residues. The CDR3 DNA reads TGTGCCAGCAGTTTAGGGGGGTCGGAGACCCAGTACTTC. It specifies CASSLGGSETQYF.

The chain recombines TRBV30 with TRBJ1-1, with unresolved D. The CDR3 consists of 11 residues. V gave up 4 bases and J gave up 0 bases, with 3 bases separating them. The germline CDR1 and CDR2 sequences are GTSNPN and SVGIG (reference sequence). CDR3 sequence: CAWTVNTEAFF. CDR3 bases: TGTGCCTGGACTGTGAACACTGAAGCTTTCTTT.

This rearrangement joins TRBV4-1 to TRBJ2-2; 7 nucleotides align to TRBD2. Germline CDR1 and CDR2: MGHRA and YSYEKL. V was clipped by 4 bases and J by 5 bases; unmatched bases: 16. The CDR3 is 18 residues long. For the CDR3, the DNA is TGCGCCAGCAGCCTTGCTAGCGGCACCCCTGAGTGGACCGGGGAGCTGTTTTTT. Its translation: CASSLASGTPEWTGELFF.

The chain carries TRBV6-5 and TRBJ2-1; 8 positions agree with TRBD2. CDR3 length: 15 amino acids. Germline CDR1 and CDR2: MNHEY and SVGAGI. The V gene end was trimmed by 6 bases and the J gene end by 0 bases; junction bases not matched to a gene: 4. This CDR3 is CASRPGLDSYNEQFF. The CDR3 region has the DNA TGTGCCAGCAGGCCGGGACTAGACTCCTACAATGAGCAGTTCTTC.

The chain employs TRBV10-1 and TRBJ2-7; 7 bases map to TRBD2. The junction had 11 bases not matched to a gene; V was cut back by 3 bases and J by 6 bases. The CDR3 length is 15 residues. The germline V gene has CDR1 WNHNN and CDR2 SYGVQD (reference sequence). The CDR3 DNA follows: TGCGCCAGCAGTGATGGGGTGGCGGGAGTAGGCGAGCAGTACTTC. Protein product: CASSDGVAGVGEQYF.

CDR3 protein: CASLKDREGYGYTF. The DNA for the CDR3 is TGTGCCAGCCTTAAGGACAGGGAAGGCTATGGCTACACCTTC. J is TRBJ1-2 and V is TRBV19; 8 bases line up with TRBD1. The germline gives CDR1 LNHDA, CDR2 SQIVND (reference sequence). This CDR3 region has 14 residues. With 9 bases clipped from V and 4 bases from J, the junction kept 10 bases outside the gene matches.

The chain is built from TRBV20-1 and TRBJ2-5; D is unclear. The germline V gene has CDR1 DFQATT and CDR2 SNEGSKA (reference sequence). The CDR3 length is 11 residues. The V end lost 3 bases, the J end lost 2 bases, and 4 bases lay between the germline ends. The CDR3 loop is CSASTQETQYF. The CDR3 coding sequence is TGCAGTGCTAGCACACAAGAGACCCAGTACTTC.

The V gene is TRBV5-1, the J gene TRBJ2-7; 11 bases agree with TRBD2. This CDR3 has 18 amino acids. CDR1 and CDR2 from the germline V gene are SGHRS and YFSETQ. The V and J ends lost 4 bases and 0 bases, in that order; junction bases with no gene match: 12. This chain's CDR3 is CASSLGTSGPLSSYEQYF. CDR3 DNA sequence: TGCGCCAGCAGCCTCGGGACTAGCGGTCCATTGAGCTCCTACGAGCAGTACTTC.

The V call is TRBV19, the J call TRBJ2-7; 9 nucleotides align to TRBD1. The CDR3 totals 14 residues. Germline CDR1 LNHDA, CDR2 SQIVND (reference sequence). V dropped 5 bases and J dropped 6; count of bases not matched to a gene: 8. In DNA form, the CDR3 reads TGTGCCAGTAGTTCTCCGACAGGGGGAGGCGAGCAGTACTTC. Translating gives CASSSPTGGGEQYF.

The J gene is TRBJ2-5, the V gene TRBV2, with D perhaps matching TRBD2 (5 bases). Germline-derived CDR1 and CDR2 are SNHLY and FYNNEI. The CDR3 contains 13 residues. The V end lost 4 bases, the J end lost 5 bases, and 11 bases lay between the germline ends. CDR3 residues: CASSVEGAETQYF. The CDR3 DNA reads as TGTGCCAGCAGTGTTGAGGGCGCGGAGACCCAGTACTTC.

This clone has only one observation. The chain couples TRBV7-3 to TRBJ2-1, with 10 bases identical to TRBD2. Germline-derived CDR1 and CDR2 are SGHTA and FQGTGA. Trimming at V came to 6 bases and at J to 0 bases, leaving 8 bases not matched to a gene. The CDR3 is 17 amino acids. CDR3 in amino acids: CASRSDSGGSSYNEQFF. In DNA form, the CDR3 reads TGTGCCAGCAGATCCGATAGCGGGGGGAGCTCCTACAATGAGCAGTTCTTC.

The chain has TRBV10-3 and TRBJ2-1; 13 nucleotides align to TRBD2. CDR3 length equals 17 residues. V shed 0 bases, J shed 1 base, and the junction held 0 bases outside the gene matches. The germline V gene encodes CDR1 ENHRY and CDR2 SYGVKD. For the CDR3, the DNA is TGTGCCATCAGTGAGTCGACTAGCGGGAGGTCCTACAATGAGCAGTTCTTC. This sequence encodes CAISESTSGRSYNEQFF.

V gene TRBV5-1 combines with J gene TRBJ2-3; a weak D match, TRBD2 (6 bases). Germline CDR1 is SGHRS and CDR2 is YFSETQ. The V and J ends lost 2 bases and 0 bases respectively, with 7 bases between them. The CDR3 has 14 residues. The CDR3 is CASSFGGSTDTQYF. The CDR3 nucleotides read TGCGCCAGCAGCTTCGGAGGGAGCACAGATACGCAGTATTTT. Full variable domain (remainder filled in from reference TRBV5-1 and TRBJ2-3): KAGVTQTPRYLIKTRGQQVTLSCSPISGHRSVSWYQQTPGQGLQFLFEYFSETQRNKGNFPGRFSGRQFSNSRSEMNVSTLELGDSALYLCASSFGGSTDTQYFGPGTRLTVL.

In this sample, this clone turned up many times. This CDR3 is also generated by other DNA sequences in the sample. The gene calls are TRBV28 and TRBJ1-2; 7 positions match TRBD1. The CDR3 has 13 residues. The V gene end was trimmed by 6 bases and the J gene end by 2 bases; junction bases not matched to a gene: 3. From germline, CDR1 is MDHEN and CDR2 SYDVKM. CDR3 sequence reads: CASRPQGNYGYTF. The CDR3 region has the DNA TGTGCCAGCAGACCACAGGGGAACTATGGCTACACCTTC.

Ten or more counts support this clone. This CDR3 reads CAWSISGRASDTQYF. The CDR3 DNA sequence: TGTGCCTGGAGTATTAGCGGGAGGGCGTCAGATACGCAGTATTTT. The chain is built from TRBV30 and TRBJ2-3; 11 nucleotides line up with TRBD2. Germline V gene sequence: CDR1 GTSNPN, CDR2 SVGIG (reference sequence). This CDR3 region has 15 residues. Trimming at V came to 2 bases and at J to 4 bases, leaving 5 bases not matched to a gene.

The J gene is TRBJ1-1, the V gene TRBV5-1, with 8 positions matching TRBD1. The CDR3 runs to 14 residues. The J segment lost 5 bases and the V segment lost 4 bases, leaving 7 bases of the junction unmatched. CDR1 is SGHRS, CDR2 YFSETQ, per germline. As DNA, the CDR3 is TGCGCCAGCAGCGGACAGGGTGGGGAAACTGAAGCTTTCTTT. Its protein is CASSGQGGETEAFF. The whole variable domain, remainder taken from reference TRBV5-1 and TRBJ1-1, is KAGVTQTPRYLIKTRGQQVTLSCSPISGHRSVSWYQQTPGQGLQFLFEYFSETQRNKGNFPGRFSGRQFSNSRSEMNVSTLELGDSALYLCASSGQGGETEAFFGQGTRLTVV.

This clone was counted a few times. V is TRBV19 and J is TRBJ2-5; tentatively, D is TRBD1 (5 bases). Trimming took 2 bases from V and 2 from J, leaving 18 bases between them. This CDR3 is built from 17 residues. The germline CDR1 and CDR2 sequences are LNHDA and SQIVND (reference sequence). The CDR3 coding sequence is TGTGCCAGTAGTATACGGTGGCAGGGATGGGCTCAAGAGACCCAGTACTTC. Translating it yields CASSIRWQGWAQETQYF.

This clone appeared a few times. The chain uses TRBV2 and TRBJ2-7; 10 bases are shared with TRBD2. Germline V lookup: CDR1 SNHLY, CDR2 FYNNEI. With V trimmed by 1 base and J by 6 bases, 9 bases remained unmatched. The CDR3 extends over 16 amino acids. The CDR3 region is CASSEVGSGRFAEQYF. DNA of the CDR3: TGTGCCAGCAGTGAAGTCGGTAGCGGGAGGTTCGCCGAGCAGTACTTC.

This chain joins TRBV4-1 and TRBJ2-3; TRBD2 aligns across 8 bases. Germline CDR1 and CDR2: MGHRA and YSYEKL. J lost 3 bases, V lost 3 bases, and 8 bases had no gene match. This CDR3 spans 16 amino acids. The CDR3 nucleotides are TGCGCCAGCAGCCAGAGGCGGGGGGCAGAAACAGATACGCAGTATTTT. It yields the protein CASSQRRGAETDTQYF.

The chain recombines TRBV6-6 with TRBJ2-5; tentative D call: TRBD1 (5 bases). V was pared by 2 bases and J by 3 bases, with 10 bases between. Germline lookup yields CDR1 MNHNY and CDR2 SVGAGI (reference sequence). The CDR3 totals 14 residues. CDR3 DNA: TGTGCCAGCAGTTACGGGGCTGCCAAAGAGACCCAGTACTTC. This gives the protein CASSYGAAKETQYF.